The rows below give T cell receptor beta chains drawn from one sample of a study of regulatory T cells in long-lasting Graves disease. MiXCR, run by TCRdb on the multiplex PCR reads, gives a single entry per CDR3 protein. This table holds 250,000 to 300,000 distinct CDR3 sequences, more than 20% found once. The sequences come from peripheral blood mononuclear cells (PBMCs), collected when the disease was refractory, from a patient treated with antithyroid drugs. These receptors were collected from a female donor with Graves disease. CDR3s include the opening cysteine and the closing phenylalanine or tryptophan. D genes are given only for firm matches. Size values are once, few and many counts, or a class for expanded clones, and some rows have none.

>TRBV29-1|TRBD1|.|TRBJ1-1
CSVEDTGAEAFF
TGCAGCGTAGAAGACACAGGGGCTGAAGCTTTCTTT
>TRBV28|TRBD2|.|TRBJ2-7
CASSLELAGAGEQYF
TGTGCCAGCAGTTTAGAACTAGCGGGAGCGGGTGAGCAGTACTTC
>TRBV7-2|TRBD1|many|TRBJ1-1
CASSLVRTGVTEAFF
TGTGCCAGCAGCTTAGTTCGGACAGGGGTCACTGAAGCTTTCTTT
>TRBV7-2|TRBD1|.|TRBJ2-7
CASSSGQGAMEQYF
TGTGCCAGCAGCTCGGGACAGGGGGCGATGGAGCAGTACTTC
>TRBV28|TRBD1|.|TRBJ1-5
CASRAGTGGGQPQHF
TGTGCCAGCAGAGCCGGGACAGGGGGGGGGCAGCCCCAGCATTTT
>TRBV14|.|few|TRBJ2-2
CASSHAGELFF
TGTGCCAGCAGCCATGCCGGGGAGCTGTTTTTT
>TRBV7-2|.|many|TRBJ1-2
CASSPWRDGDFYGYTF
TGTGCCAGCAGCCCATGGCGGGACGGCGACTTCTATGGCTACACCTTC
>TRBV4-1|.|.|TRBJ2-5
CASSHGDSGETQYF
TGCGCCAGCAGCCACGGGGATAGCGGAGAGACCCAGTACTTC
>TRBV2|TRBD1|.|TRBJ2-5
CASSQGRRTGVKETQYF
TGTGCCAGCAGCCAAGGAAGAAGGACAGGGGTAAAAGAGACCCAGTACTTC
>TRBV7-2|TRBD1|many|TRBJ1-2
CASRLDPGTGGIGYTF
TGTGCCAGCCGATTGGATCCCGGGACAGGGGGTATCGGCTACACCTTC
>TRBV4-1|TRBD2|few|TRBJ2-4
CASSQGLAGGRAKNIQYF
TGCGCCAGCAGCCAAGGGCTAGCGGGAGGTCGAGCCAAAAACATTCAGTACTTC
>TRBV28|.|many|TRBJ2-5
CASSGRRQETQYF
TGTGCCAGCAGTGGGCGGCGGCAAGAGACCCAGTACTTC
>TRBV24-1|.|.|TRBJ1-5
CATSGSTGLNQPQHF
TGTGCCACCAGTGGTTCGACCGGGCTCAATCAGCCCCAGCATTTT
>TRBV20-1|TRBD2|.|TRBJ2-7
CSAPRAGGGGTYEQYF
TGCAGTGCTCCAAGGGCGGGGGGCGGGGGCACCTACGAGCAGTACTTC
>TRBV6-1|TRBD2|.|TRBJ2-1
CATSLSGSGGEQFF
TGTGCCACCTCACTTAGCGGGAGTGGGGGTGAGCAGTTCTTC
>TRBV6-5|.|.|TRBJ2-7
CASSYSRGIEQYF
TGTGCCAGCAGTTACTCGAGAGGGATCGAGCAGTACTTC
>TRBV27|.|few|TRBJ2-2
CASSSRQENTGELFF
TGTGCCAGCAGTAGTCGACAGGAGAACACCGGGGAGCTGTTTTTT
>TRBV28|TRBD2|many|TRBJ2-7
CASSPSSGSGAYEQYF
TGTGCCAGCAGCCCATCTAGCGGGTCAGGGGCCTACGAGCAGTACTTC
>TRBV9|.|.|TRBJ2-7
CASSVAEGSYEQYF
TGTGCCAGCAGCGTAGCCGAGGGATCCTACGAGCAGTACTTC
>TRBV28|.|few|TRBJ1-1
CASSFYIPNTEAFF
TGTGCCAGCAGTTTCTATATACCGAACACTGAAGCTTTCTTT
>TRBV19|TRBD1|few|TRBJ1-5
CASSSAQGGPGEPQHF
TGTGCCAGTAGCTCCGCCCAGGGGGGCCCAGGGGAGCCCCAGCATTTT
>TRBV11-1|.|many|TRBJ2-5
CASSLEWGRQETQYF
TGTGCCAGCAGCTTAGAATGGGGGAGACAAGAGACCCAGTACTTC
>TRBV11-2|.|once|TRBJ2-7
CASGAWGGYGQYF
TGTGCCAGCGGGGCATGGGGTGGATACGGGCAGTACTTC
>TRBV19|.|few|TRBJ1-1
CASSIGPAAEAFF
TGTGCCAGTAGTATTGGTCCAGCAGCTGAAGCTTTCTTT
>TRBV3-1|TRBD1|many|TRBJ1-1
CASSQEGQGGTEAFF
TGTGCCAGCAGCCAAGAAGGTCAGGGGGGGACTGAAGCTTTCTTT
>TRBV27|TRBD1|few|TRBJ1-4
CANSLSPKRQGTNEKLVF
TGTGCCAACAGTTTATCACCCAAACGACAGGGCACTAATGAAAAACTGGTTTTT
>TRBV30|.|.|TRBJ1-6
CAWSVTPSSYNSPLHF
TGTGCCTGGAGTGTTACTCCTAGCTCCTATAATTCACCCCTCCACTTT
>TRBV2|.|.|TRBJ2-4
CASLPGYQAKNIQYF
TGTGCCAGCCTTCCCGGGTACCAGGCCAAAAACATTCAGTACTTC
>TRBV19|.|few|TRBJ2-7
CASRNRAYEQYF
TGTGCCAGTAGGAACAGGGCCTACGAGCAGTACTTC